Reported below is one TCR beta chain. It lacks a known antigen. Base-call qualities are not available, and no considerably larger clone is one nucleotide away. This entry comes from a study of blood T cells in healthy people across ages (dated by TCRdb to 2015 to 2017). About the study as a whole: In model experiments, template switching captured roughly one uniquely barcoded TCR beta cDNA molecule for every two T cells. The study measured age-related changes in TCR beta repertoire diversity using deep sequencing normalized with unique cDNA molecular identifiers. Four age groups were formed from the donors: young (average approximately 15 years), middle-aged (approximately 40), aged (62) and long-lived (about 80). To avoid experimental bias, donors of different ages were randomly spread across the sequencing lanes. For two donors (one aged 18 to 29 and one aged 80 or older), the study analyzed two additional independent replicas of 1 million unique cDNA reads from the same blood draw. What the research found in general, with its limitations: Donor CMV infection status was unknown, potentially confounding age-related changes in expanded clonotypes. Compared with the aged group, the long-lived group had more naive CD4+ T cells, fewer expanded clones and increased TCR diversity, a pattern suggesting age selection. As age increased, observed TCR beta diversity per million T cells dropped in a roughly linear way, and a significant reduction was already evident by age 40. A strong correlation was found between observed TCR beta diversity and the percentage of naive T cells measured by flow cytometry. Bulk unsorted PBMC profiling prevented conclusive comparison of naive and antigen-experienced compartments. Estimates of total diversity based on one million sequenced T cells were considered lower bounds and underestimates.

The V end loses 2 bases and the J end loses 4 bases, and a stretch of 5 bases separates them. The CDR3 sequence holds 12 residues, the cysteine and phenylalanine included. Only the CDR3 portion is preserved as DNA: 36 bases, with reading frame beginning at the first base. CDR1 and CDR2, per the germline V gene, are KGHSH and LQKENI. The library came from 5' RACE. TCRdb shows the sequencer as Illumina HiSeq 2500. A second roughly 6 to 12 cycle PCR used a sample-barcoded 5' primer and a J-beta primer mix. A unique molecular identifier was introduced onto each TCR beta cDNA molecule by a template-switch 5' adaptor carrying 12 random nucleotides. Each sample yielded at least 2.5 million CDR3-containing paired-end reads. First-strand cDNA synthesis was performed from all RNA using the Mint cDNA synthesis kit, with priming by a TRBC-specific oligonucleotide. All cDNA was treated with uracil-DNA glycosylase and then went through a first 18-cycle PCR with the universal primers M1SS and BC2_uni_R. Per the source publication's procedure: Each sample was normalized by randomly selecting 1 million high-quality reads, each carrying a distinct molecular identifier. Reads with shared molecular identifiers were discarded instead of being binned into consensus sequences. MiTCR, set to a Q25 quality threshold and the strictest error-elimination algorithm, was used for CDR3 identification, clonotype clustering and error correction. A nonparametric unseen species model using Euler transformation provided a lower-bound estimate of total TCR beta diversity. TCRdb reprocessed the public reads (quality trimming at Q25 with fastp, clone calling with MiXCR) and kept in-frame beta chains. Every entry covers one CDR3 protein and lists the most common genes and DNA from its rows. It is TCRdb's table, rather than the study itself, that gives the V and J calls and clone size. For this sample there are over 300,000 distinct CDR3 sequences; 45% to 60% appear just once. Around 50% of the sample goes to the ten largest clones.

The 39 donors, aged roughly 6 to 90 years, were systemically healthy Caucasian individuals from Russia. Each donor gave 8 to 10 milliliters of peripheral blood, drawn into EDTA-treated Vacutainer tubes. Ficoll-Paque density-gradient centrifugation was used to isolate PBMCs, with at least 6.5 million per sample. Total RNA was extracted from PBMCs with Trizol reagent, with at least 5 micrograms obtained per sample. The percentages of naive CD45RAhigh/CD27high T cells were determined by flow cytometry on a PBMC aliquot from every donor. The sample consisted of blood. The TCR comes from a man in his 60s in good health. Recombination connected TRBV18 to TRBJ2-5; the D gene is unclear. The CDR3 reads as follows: CASSPYSETQYF. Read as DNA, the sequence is TGTGCCAGCTCACCATACTCAGAGACCCAGTACTTC.